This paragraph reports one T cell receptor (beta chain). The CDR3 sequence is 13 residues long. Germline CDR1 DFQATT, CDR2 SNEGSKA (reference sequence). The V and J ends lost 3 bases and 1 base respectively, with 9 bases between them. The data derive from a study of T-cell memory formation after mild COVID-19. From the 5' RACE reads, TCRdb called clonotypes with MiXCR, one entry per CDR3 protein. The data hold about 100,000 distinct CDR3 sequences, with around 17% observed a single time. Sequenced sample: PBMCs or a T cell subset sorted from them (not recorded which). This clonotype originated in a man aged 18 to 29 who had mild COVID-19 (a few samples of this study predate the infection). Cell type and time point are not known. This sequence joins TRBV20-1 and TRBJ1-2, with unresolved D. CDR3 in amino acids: CSASRTDNYGYTF. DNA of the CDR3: TGCAGTGCTAGCCGGACGGATAACTATGGCTACACCTTC.